This T cell receptor beta chain was sequenced during a study of OX40 agonist ivuxolimab in advanced cancers. About the investigation overall: Ivuxolimab was a fully human IgG2 agonistic monoclonal antibody targeting the costimulatory receptor OX40 (CD134). Intravenous ivuxolimab was administered to patients every 2 weeks at six dose levels: 0.01, 0.1, 0.3, 1.5, 3 and 10 mg/kg. Among the roughly 50 dose-escalation patients, about 20 had hepatocellular carcinoma, roughly 15 melanoma, 9 renal cell carcinoma and 9 head and neck cancer. A male proportion of around 83% and a mean age of approximately 62 years, ranging from roughly 23 to 79, were recorded for the dose-escalation cohort. Prior anti-PD-1, anti-PD-L1 or anti-CTLA-4 therapy was permitted, and checkpoint inhibitors had been received by about two fifths of dose-escalation patients. Three dose-escalation patients achieved partial responses, one with hepatocellular carcinoma and two with cutaneous melanoma. The point of sequencing TCRbeta in the periphery was to test whether ivuxolimab changed TCR sequence diversity and drove clonal T-cell expansion. The paper covers the monotherapy dose-escalation part of the phase I ivuxolimab trial, which included N of about 50 patients. Results the study describes overall, beyond this receptor: Low levels of normalized T-cell clonal expansion were also seen in some patients who did not respond. The antigen specificity of the peripheral T cells that underwent clonal expansion was not determined. After ivuxolimab, expanded clones were on average more numerous among CD8+ T cells than among CD4+ T cells. In partial responders in the 0.1-3.0 mg/kg groups, normalized peripheral clonal expansion was found to be among the lowest, especially among CD8+ T cells. At doses of 0.1 to 3.0 mg/kg, clonal expansion of both CD4+ and CD8+ blood T cells was observed from baseline to week 6.

The trial excluded patients who had a history of autoimmune disease or who were on systemic immunosuppression. In every dose cohort, peripheral blood was drawn for TCR sequencing at baseline, cycle 4 day 1, and cycle 7 day 1. Samples were obtained from an open-label, multicenter, first-in-human phase I dose-escalation trial of ivuxolimab. Adults with locally advanced or metastatic head and neck squamous cell, hepatocellular, melanoma or renal cell carcinoma were enrolled in the trial. CD4+ and CD8+ T cells were sorted separately from peripheral blood before TCR sequencing. With regard to this clone: Its antigen is still unknown. No base quality values were provided; no much bigger clone lies one nucleotide off.

To sequence the TCRbeta CDR3 region, genomic DNA was isolated from the sorted cells. TCRbeta CDR3 regions were sequenced using the immunoSEQ Assay. Sourced from immuneACCESS, this table was stored by TCRdb with only in-frame sequences that have V and J called. A share of the clones is absent; for the studies checked, an unresolved V gene accounts for under half, and the remainder has no known explanation. This sample gives about 26,000 clones in total; roughly 86% of them show up just once. In total, the top ten clones hold around 18% of the sample. The CDR3 spans 16 residues, from the cysteine through the phenylalanine. Kept here is only the CDR3 DNA, which spans 48 bases and is read in frame from base 1. Taken from the germline V gene, the CDR1 and CDR2 loops are MNHEY and SVGAGI. Trimming accounts for 0 bases at V and 2 bases at J, while the number of junction bases matched to no gene is 6.

The origin of this receptor is an adult with an advanced solid tumor such as melanoma, head and neck, liver or kidney cancer. The specimen comprised CD4+ or CD8+ T cells sorted from blood, sampled in a trial of the OX40 agonist ivuxolimab. The rearrangement combines TRBV6-5 with TRBJ2-7, with 8 central nucleotides matching TRBD2. The nucleotides are TGTGCCAGCAGTTACTCTCGGCGGGAGGCCGCCTACGAGCAGTACTTC. It encodes CASSYSRREAAYEQYF.